The clone carrying this T cell receptor (beta chain) showed up just a few times. What it binds is not known. Looked up from germline, CDR1 is MNHNS and CDR2 is SASEGT. This CDR3 comprises 14 residues. Between the trimmed V and J ends, which lost 9 bases and 9 bases, there was a span of 18 bases. The sample comes from a study of cytomegalovirus exposure and HLA in healthy donors. Study-wide results and caveats: Most TCRs appeared rarely, but some public TCRs recurred in many donors. In most subjects, TCR beta sequences reportedly gave accurate predictions of HLA-A and HLA-B alleles. Altogether, around 160 TCR beta chains were recorded as cytomegalovirus-associated.

The PCR employed 60 Vbeta primers together with 13 Jbeta primers. Using immunoSEQ multiplex PCR, the repertoire was profiled, and TCRdb retains in-frame clones only, with some absent. The sample lists 100,000 to 120,000 clones; roughly 13% were seen once. The chain carries TRBV6-1 and TRBJ1-6; tentatively, D is TRBD1 (5 bases). This receptor was taken from a man in his forties in good health and CMV-seropositive. Source material: PBMCs. The CDR3 bases are TGTGCCAGTGTGGCGGTTATTAGGGGTTCACCCCTCCACTTT. This codes for CASVAVIRGSPLHF.